This TCR beta chain was recorded in a study of metastatic and nonmetastatic thyroid tumors. The overall study: Where malignant and benign thyroid patients were concerned, repertoires were compared across blood and tumor or nodule tissue.

A note on this clone: Its antigen is unknown.

Per the authors' pipeline: Between-group CDR3 differences, defined by clinicopathological status, yielded a distant-metastasis classifier for papillary thyroid cancer. TCRdb re-called clones via MiXCR from the PCR reads. Here the V and J calls rest on TCRdb's processing, not on the authors' analysis. This table has around 20,000 clones, around a quarter appearing once. Germline V lookup: CDR1 MNHNS, CDR2 SASEGT. The CDR3 contains 15 residues. V lost 6 bases, J lost 2 bases, and 10 bases stayed unmatched. Study findings and constraints: The reported finding was significantly higher TCR beta diversity in malignant thyroid tumors relative to benign nodules, in blood and tumor.

Every patient underwent thyroid surgery untreated. The V and J genes are TRBV6-1 and TRBJ2-7; 7 bases line up with TRBD1. This receptor was identified in a female donor with papillary thyroid cancer or a benign thyroid nodule (not recorded which). Some clones in this sample may be carry-over from other donors' samples. The sequenced material came from tumor tissue. CDR3 region: CASRRGTAYTYEQYF. The CDR3 DNA reads TGTGCCAGCAGACGAGGGACAGCCTATACCTACGAGCAGTACTTC.